Described below is a single T cell receptor beta chain sequence and its context. Its antigen is still unknown. Qualities for individual bases were not recorded, and no much larger clone is one base off. Receptor amplification or capture employed 5' RACE. The data were produced on an Illumina HiSeq 2000. A universal primer binding site was added through template switching, and the final cDNA carried a unique molecular identifier so that TCR cDNA molecules could be counted accurately. Specific primers in the conserved constant-segment region were used to synthesize first-strand cDNA for the TCR alpha and beta chains. To control for contamination, every cDNA library carried two barcodes: a SMART-Mk sample barcode plus Illumina barcodes. TruSeq adapter sequences, together with Illumina sample barcodes, were added in two successive PCR steps. The Illumina HiSeq platform was used with custom primers to sequence TCR alpha and beta cDNA libraries. The authors processed their data as follows. Unique molecular identifiers were extracted from raw reads with MiGEC, and CDR3 positions were determined with MiXCR. For each individual, recombination models were inferred using an EM algorithm with the repgenHMM and IGoR tools. Shared clonotype analysis was performed with the tcR package in R, normalizing sharing by the product of cloneset sizes. To study raw recombination without the effects of thymic and clonal selection, out-of-frame nonproductive sequences were analyzed. Using fastp at Q25 and MiXCR, TCRdb reprocessed the public reads and kept productive beta chains. Each entry is one CDR3 protein sequence, shown with its most common DNA and genes. The V and J calls follow TCRdb's processing rather than the paper's. The sample records about 690,000 distinct CDR3 sequences, approximately 22% of which are singletons. More than 4% of the sample rests with the top ten.

This record belongs to a study of identical twins (dated by TCRdb to 2016 to 2018). Notes on the research overall: The study deep-sequenced TCR alpha and beta repertoires from monozygotic twins, unrelated adults of various ages and cord blood to test whether fetal clonotypes persist. Replicate twin experiments were performed at different times using different library preparation protocols to rule out contamination. The full study reports these points: In monozygotic twins, recombination models systematically underestimated out-of-frame TCR alpha sharing, but the models matched the sharing seen between unrelated individuals. Conclusions relied on cross-sectional statistical analysis, since the same donors could not be followed over many years. Abundant cord blood beta clonotypes had fewer insertions, young adult naive repertoires showed a similar but weaker trend, and memory repertoires showed no such trend. Compared with coincidental sharing between unrelated individuals, out-of-frame TCR alpha sequences shared between twins had an excess of sequences with low generation probability. Zero-insertion analyses could be partly confounded by invariant T cells such as MAIT and iNKT, although diverse VJ usage argued against such confounding for most clonotypes. In beta out-of-frame sequences, excess twin sharing was weaker, because having fewer shared sequences lowered the signal-to-noise ratio.

Every donor in the study was a healthy Caucasian. Three pairs of female monozygotic twins, all aged 18 to 29 years, were included in the twin cohort. RNA for TCR libraries was isolated from peripheral blood mononuclear cells. This sample was shared with a second study, whose subject was T cells expressing NK-cell markers. That second report states: TCR beta-chain repertoires were profiled in sorted CD3+CD56+NKG2C+, CD3+CD56+NKG2C- and CD3+CD56-NKG2C+ T-cell subsets from fewer than 10 donors. Among the eight sequenced donors, seven were HCMV-seropositive and one was HCMV-seronegative. In several experiments an anti-gammadeltaTCR antibody was added to restrict sorting to alphabetaTCR-expressing T cells. For five or six donors, the dominant CD3+CD56+NKG2C+ clonotypes were among the top 10 CD8+ clonotypes and accounted for about 1.0-7.5% of CD8+ T cells. Those dominant clonotypes were again the most abundant among CD3+CD56-NKG2C+ cells in a few donors, at roughly 25-60.1%. It remained unclear whether the expanded NKG2C-expressing T cell clones were specific for HCMV antigens. Randomly selected healthy volunteers, three men and five women, were used as the eight sequenced donors. HCMV-specific IgG was detected in serum with a commercial ELISA kit to determine HCMV serostatus. For several donors, bulk peripheral blood T-cell repertoires were additionally sequenced from unsorted PBMC. MIGEC was used to demultiplex reads and group reads by UMI, and MiTCR was used to assemble and quantify clonotypes. To remove erroneous sequences, TCR cDNA sequences were retained only when supported by two or more reads. The tcR package was used for downstream repertoire analysis, and clonotypes were matched across fractions by CDR3 nucleotide sequence plus V segment. VDJmatch was used to annotate antigen specificity against VDJdb, with one amino acid substitution in CDR3 allowed.

The TCR sequence derives from a woman younger than 30 in good health. Sequencing was carried out using PBMCs.

DNA sequence: TGTGCCATCAGTGAGGGCAGGTCGAACACTGAAGCTTTCTTT. Translation gives CAISEGRSNTEAFF. This chain joins TRBV10-3 to TRBJ1-1; the D gene is unclear. Counted from cysteine to phenylalanine, this CDR3 has 14 amino acids. The only DNA kept is the CDR3, 42 bases in frame from the first base. CDR1 and CDR2 are drawn from the germline V gene: ENHRY, SYGVKD. The junction shows trimming of 2 bases on V and 1 base on J, plus 8 bases between the germline ends.